The present TCR beta chain was sequenced within a study of T-cell reconstitution after alpha-beta-depleted transplantation in children. Study-wide findings and caveats: There were some patients whose high TCRbeta diversity at day 60 came from surviving recipient T cells and thymic progenitors. Hyperexpanded clones declined; after one year, newly produced T cells mostly supplied diversity. It was reported that alpha-beta T cells came from several hundred expanded graft clones (about two months after transplant).

Germline V gene data show CDR1 as LGHNA and CDR2 as YNFKEQ. The CDR3 spans 14 residues. The junction had 9 bases not matched to a gene; V was cut back by 2 bases and J by 9 bases. This clonotype was found many times. Antigen specificity is unknown. Unique molecular identifiers tagged the TCRbeta library. TCRdb ran MiXCR on the PCR reads and lists one entry per CDR3 protein. Of over 150,000 distinct CDR3 sequences in the sample, 5.5% to 7% were seen once. The clonotype was recovered from a girl under three years old with combined immunodeficiency, due to receive a stem cell transplant. The specimen was PBMCs, collected before TCRalphabeta/CD19-depleted stem cell transplant. This chain joins TRBV4-2 and TRBJ1-1, with 7 bases identical to TRBD1. The CDR3 here is CASSQLTDRIKAFF. The DNA of the CDR3 is TGTGCCAGCAGCCAACTTACGGACAGGATTAAAGCTTTCTTT.